Shown below are 2 T cell receptor beta chains from a single sample sequenced in a study of ipilimumab plus nivolumab after autologous stem cell transplantation. Sequencing was performed with immunoSEQ multiplex PCR; in TCRdb, only in-frame clones are kept and a portion is missing. The repertoire holds 9,000 to 15,000 clones, more than 65% seen once, with 28% in the top ten. Sequenced material: PBMCs, taken in a trial of ipilimumab plus nivolumab as post-transplant consolidation. The source of these receptors is a male donor with diffuse large B-cell lymphoma.

This clone has a handful of counts. The chain is built from TRBV7-3 and TRBJ2-2; 10 nucleotides agree with TRBD2. Germline CDR1 and CDR2: SGHTA and FQGTGA. The trim removed 5 bases at V and 0 bases at J, leaving 9 bases unmatched. The CDR3 contains 18 residues. The CDR3 reads CASSHGLAVSANTGELFF. Written as DNA, the CDR3 is TGTGCCAGCAGCCATGGACTAGCGGTTAGCGCGAACACCGGGGAGCTGTTTTTT. Complete variable domain (other parts from reference TRBV7-3 and TRBJ2-2): GAGVSQTPSNKVTEKGKYVELRCDPISGHTALYWYRQSLGQGPEFLIYFQGTGAADDSGLPNDRFFAVRPEGSVSTLKIQRTERGDSAVYLCASSHGLAVSANTGELFFGEGSRLTVL.

The chain couples TRBV29-1 to TRBJ2-5; D is tentatively TRBD1 or TRBD2 (8 bases each). The DNA end favors TRBJ2-7, so the J call may be wrong. CDR3 length equals 16 residues. CDR1 and CDR2 (germline): SQVTM, ANQGSEA. CDR3 bases: TGCAGCGGTGCCGGGACAGGAGGGGGACTAGGCCACGAGCAGTACTTC. Translated, it gives CSGAGTGGGLGHEQYF.